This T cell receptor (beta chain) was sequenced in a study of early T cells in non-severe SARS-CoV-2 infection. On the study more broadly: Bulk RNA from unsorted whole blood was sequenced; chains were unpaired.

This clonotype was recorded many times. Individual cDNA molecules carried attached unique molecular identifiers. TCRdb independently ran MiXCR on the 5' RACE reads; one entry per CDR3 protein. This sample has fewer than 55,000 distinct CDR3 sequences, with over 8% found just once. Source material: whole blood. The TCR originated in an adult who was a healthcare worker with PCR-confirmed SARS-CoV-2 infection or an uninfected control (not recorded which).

The CDR3 DNA reads as TGCAGCGTTCCCGGGAGTCCATCCTACAATGAGCAGTTCTTC. Translation gives CSVPGSPSYNEQFF. The chain carries TRBV29-1 and TRBJ2-1, with D possibly matching TRBD2 (6 bases). CDR3 length: 14 residues. Germline V gene lookup returns CDR1 SQVTM and CDR2 ANQGSEA. V was clipped by 5 bases and J by 1 base, with 12 bases between them.